This entry features one T cell receptor (beta chain) sequence. Its antigen is currently unknown. The data were taken from a study of shared clonotypes between healthy human individuals. The data were produced by immunoSEQ multiplex PCR, yet TCRdb's version contains in-frame clones alone and is incomplete. The table includes about 2 million clones, approximately 95% detected once. The study, taken as a whole, reports: Sequencing of the sorted subsets was shown by rarefaction to be incomplete despite large depth. Only blood was sampled, and tissue TCR repertoires likely differ from blood ones. When compared with the clonotypes that were shared by all four sorted-subset donors, the non-shared clonotypes turned out to have lower generation probabilities.

Naivety among CD8 cells was defined by CD45RO negativity and positive CCR7 selection, thereby excluding terminally differentiated effector memory CD45RA+ cells. The donors, all of them Caucasian adults, lived in Nashville, Tennessee. This CDR3 comprises 18 residues. Germline V gene lookup returns CDR1 SNHLY and CDR2 FYNNEI. V was pared by 6 bases and J by 5 bases, with 15 bases of the junction left unmatched. The chain has TRBV2 and TRBJ1-6, with TRBD1 matching over 8 bases. The specimen sequenced was naive CD8+ T cells sorted from blood. The sequence was collected from a man aged 18 to 29 in good health. In nucleotides, the CDR3 is TGTGCCAGCAGCTTGGAAGCCCGGACAGGGACCAATAATTCACCCCTCCACTTT. It yields the protein CASSLEARTGTNNSPLHF.